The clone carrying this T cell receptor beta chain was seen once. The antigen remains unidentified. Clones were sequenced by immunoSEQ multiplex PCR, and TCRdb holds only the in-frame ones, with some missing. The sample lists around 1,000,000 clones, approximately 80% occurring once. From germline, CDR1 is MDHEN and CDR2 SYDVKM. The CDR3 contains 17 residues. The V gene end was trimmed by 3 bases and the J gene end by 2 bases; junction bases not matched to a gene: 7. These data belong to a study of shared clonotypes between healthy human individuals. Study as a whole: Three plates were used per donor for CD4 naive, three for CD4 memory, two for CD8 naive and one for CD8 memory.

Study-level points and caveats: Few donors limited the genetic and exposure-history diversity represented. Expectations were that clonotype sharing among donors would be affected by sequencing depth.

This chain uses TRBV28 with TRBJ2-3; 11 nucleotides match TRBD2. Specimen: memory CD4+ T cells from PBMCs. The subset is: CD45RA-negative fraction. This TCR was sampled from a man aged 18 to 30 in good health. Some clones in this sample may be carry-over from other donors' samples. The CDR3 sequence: CASSFAGTSGITDTQYF. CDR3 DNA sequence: TGTGCCAGCAGTTTCGCCGGGACTAGCGGAATCACAGATACGCAGTATTTT.